The 22 T cell receptor beta chains in this list originate from one sample, sequenced in a study of cytomegalovirus exposure and HLA in healthy donors (TCRdb year 2017). Library preparation used the immunoSEQ multiplex PCR assay. TCRdb stores this immuneACCESS table with in-frame sequences only. Part of the clones is absent; in the studies checked, under half of the shortfall reflects unresolved V genes, and no reason is known for the rest. Here the sample has over 50,000 clones; approximately 95% occur a single time. Around 1% of the sample lies in the top ten. Material: PBMCs. The receptors here all came from a woman between 18 and 29 years old in good health and CMV-seronegative.

CDR3 loop: CASSTDRGEETQYF. CDR3 bases: TGTGCCAGCAGCACCGACCGGGGGGAGGAGACCCAGTACTTC. V gene TRBV5-4 combines with J gene TRBJ2-5, with 7 bases fitting TRBD2. CDR3 length: 14 residues. Germline assignment: CDR1 SGHNT and CDR2 YYREEE (reference sequence). V was pared by 4 bases and J by 5 bases, with 8 bases of the junction left unmatched.

The chain joins TRBV19 to TRBJ1-1, with TRBD1 identical over 8 bases. CDR3 length: 15 amino acids. Germline assignment: CDR1 LNHDA and CDR2 SQIVND (reference sequence). V lost 3 bases and J lost 1; bases outside the gene matches: 4. For the CDR3, the DNA is TGTGCCAGTAGTATTTTCGGGACAGGGAACACTGAAGCTTTCTTT. It is translated as CASSIFGTGNTEAFF.

This chain links TRBV11-2 with TRBJ2-2; TRBD2 aligns across 7 bases. This CDR3 has 15 amino acids. From germline, CDR1 is SGHAT and CDR2 FQNNGV. V trimming: 2 bases; J trimming: 6 bases; junction bases outside the gene matches: 6. The CDR3 here is CASSLKAGVAGELFF. CDR3 coding DNA: TGTGCCAGCAGCTTAAAGGCGGGAGTGGCCGGGGAGCTGTTTTTT.

The chain has TRBV18 and TRBJ2-7; D may be TRBD2 (5 bases). This CDR3 is 12 amino acids long. From germline, CDR1 is KGHSH and CDR2 LQKENI. V lost 6 bases and J lost 3, with 9 bases in between. The CDR3 loop is CASSREGYEQYF. The CDR3 region has the DNA TGTGCCAGCTCCCGCGAGGGCTACGAGCAGTACTTC.

The chain joins TRBV28 to TRBJ1-4, with unresolved D. The CDR3 is 14 amino acids. Germline V gene data show CDR1 as MDHEN and CDR2 as SYDVKM. Trimming took 5 bases from V and 7 from J, leaving 14 bases between them. The CDR3 sequence is CASSKLEPTEKLFF. In DNA, the CDR3 is TGTGCCAGCAGTAAACTCGAGCCTACTGAAAAACTGTTTTTT.

The chain employs TRBV6-5 and TRBJ1-1, with D perhaps matching TRBD1 (6 bases). The CDR3 consists of 14 residues. Germline CDR1 MNHEY, CDR2 SVGAGI. Trimming removed 6 bases from V and 0 bases from J, with 11 bases in between. The CDR3 bases are TGTGCCAGCAGAAGCAGGGGCATGAACACTGAAGCTTTCTTT. Translated, it gives CASRSRGMNTEAFF.

The chain uses TRBV29-1 and TRBJ1-2; the D gene is possibly TRBD1 (5 bases). V was clipped by 7 bases and J by 4 bases, with 13 bases between them. This CDR3 has 12 amino acids. Germline values: CDR1 SQVTM, CDR2 ANQGSEA. The CDR3 DNA is TGCAGCGCCGCGGGACTCCCCTATGGCTACACCTTC. This translates into CSAAGLPYGYTF. The whole variable domain, remainder taken from reference TRBV29-1 and TRBJ1-2, is SAVISQKPSRDICQRGTSLTIQCQVDSQVTMMFWYRQQPGQSLTLIATANQGSEATYESGFVIDKFPISRPNLTFSTLTVSNMSPEDSSIYLCSAAGLPYGYTFGSGTRLTVV.

The rearrangement links TRBV4-2 to TRBJ2-1, with D perhaps TRBD1 (6 bases). Germline CDR1 LGHNA, CDR2 YNFKEQ. The V end was cut by 1 base, the J end by 4 bases, with 14 bases between. This CDR3 contains 16 residues. The CDR3 DNA follows: TGTGCCAGCAGCCAAGGTGGCCAGGGGTGGTACAATGAGCAGTTCTTC. Protein product: CASSQGGQGWYNEQFF.

This sequence joins TRBV7-2 and TRBJ2-4, with D perhaps matching TRBD2 (6 bases). Trimming shortened V by 7 bases and J by 11 bases, and 18 bases separated the two germline ends. CDR1 SGHTA and CDR2 FQGNSA come from the germline V gene. The CDR3 has 13 residues. The CDR3 reads CASTPGGNPFQYF. The DNA for the CDR3 is TGTGCCAGCACCCCCGGGGGAAATCCGTTTCAGTACTTC.

V usage is TRBV9 and J usage is TRBJ2-7, with D possibly TRBD1 on 5 matching bases. CDR3 length equals 12 residues. Trimming cost V 0 bases and J 6 bases, with 7 bases left between them. CDR1 SGDLS and CDR2 YYNGEE come from the germline V gene. The CDR3 reads CASSVGGPEQYF. The CDR3 region has the DNA TGTGCCAGCAGCGTAGGGGGCCCCGAGCAGTACTTC.

This clone was seen a single time. The chain carries TRBV30 and TRBJ1-1; D gene unclear. The CDR3 runs 11 residues. Trimming removed 4 bases at V and 1 base at J, with 4 bases between. The germline V gene encodes CDR1 GTSNPN and CDR2 SVGIG (reference sequence). CDR3 sequence: CAWNRNTEAFF. The CDR3 coding sequence is TGTGCCTGGAATAGGAACACTGAAGCTTTCTTT. The complete variable domain, with remaining parts taken from reference TRBV30 and TRBJ1-1, reads SQTIHQWPATLVQPVGSPLSLECTVEGTSNPNLYWYRQAAGRGLQLLFYSVGIGQISSEVPQNLSASRPQDRQFILSSKKLLLSDSGFYLCAWNRNTEAFFGQGTRLTVV.

The J gene is TRBJ2-3, the V gene TRBV7-2, with 7 bases identical to TRBD1. This CDR3 is 16 amino acids long. CDR1 is SGHTA, CDR2 FQGNSA, per germline. Trimming removed 5 bases from V and 0 bases from J; junction bases left unmatched: 8. CDR3 in DNA: TGTGCCAGCAGCCCGGGGACAGCCCTCAGCACAGATACGCAGTATTTT. Encoded protein: CASSPGTALSTDTQYF.

The rearrangement joins TRBV7-9 to TRBJ1-1; TRBD1 matches at 8 bases. V lost 3 bases, J lost 7 bases, and 7 bases stayed unmatched. The CDR3 extends over 14 amino acids. The germline CDR1 and CDR2 sequences are SEHNR and FQNEAQ (reference sequence). The CDR3 coding sequence is TGTGCCAGCAGCTTTCCGGGGACAGGCCTTGAAGCTTTCTTT. This translates into CASSFPGTGLEAFF.

The DNA of the CDR3 is TGTGCCAGCAGCCCCGGACAGGGGGGATTCGCCGGGGAGCTGTTTTTT. Protein: CASSPGQGGFAGELFF. V is TRBV5-5 and J is TRBJ2-2; 10 nucleotides match TRBD1. The CDR3 runs 16 residues. The ends lost 4 bases at V and 6 bases at J; junction bases unmatched: 9. CDR1 is SGHKS, CDR2 YYEKEE, per germline (reference sequence). Using reference TRBV5-5 and TRBJ2-2 for the parts outside the CDR3, the full variable domain is DAGVTQSPTHLIKTRGQQVTLRCSPISGHKSVSWYQQVLGQGPQFIFQYYEKEERGRGNFPDRFSARQFPNYSSELNVNALLLGDSALYLCASSPGQGGFAGELFFGEGSRLTVL.

This clone was counted a single time. The gene calls are TRBV5-1 and TRBJ2-1; 10 bases line up with TRBD2. The V and J ends lost 0 bases and 6 bases, in that order; junction bases with no gene match: 3. Per germline, CDR1 SGHRS and CDR2 YFSETQ. The CDR3 contains 15 residues. For the CDR3, the DNA is TGCGCCAGCAGCTTGGGGCTAGCGGGAGTCAATGAGCAGTTCTTC. Encoded protein: CASSLGLAGVNEQFF.

The sample holds one count of this clone. The chain employs TRBV5-1 and TRBJ1-2; tentative D call: TRBD1 (5 bases). The CDR3 spans 15 residues. CDR1 and CDR2 (germline): SGHRS, YFSETQ. The V gene lost 4 bases and the J gene lost 3 bases, with 16 bases spanning the gap. The CDR3 coding sequence is TGCGCCAGCAGCGTCCACGGGCGGGGGGACTATGGCTACACCTTC. It is translated as CASSVHGRGDYGYTF.

The rearrangement uses TRBV2 and TRBJ2-3; 8 bases are shared with TRBD2. CDR3 length: 16 amino acids. With V trimmed by 3 bases and J by 0 bases, 5 bases remained unmatched. CDR1 is SNHLY and CDR2 is FYNNEI in the germline V gene. The CDR3 loop reads CASSDLAGRSTDTQYF. In nucleotides, the CDR3 is TGTGCCAGCAGTGATCTAGCGGGCAGGAGCACAGATACGCAGTATTTT.

The rearrangement joins TRBV11-2 to TRBJ1-2; 7 bases map to TRBD1. V trimming: 3 bases; J trimming: 1 base; junction bases outside the gene matches: 8. This CDR3 has 16 residues. The V gene's germline CDR1 is SGHAT and CDR2 FQNNGV. The CDR3 reads CASSLLTGADNYGYTF. The CDR3 nucleotides read TGTGCCAGCAGCTTGCTAACAGGGGCCGATAACTATGGCTACACCTTC.

The chain joins TRBV14 to TRBJ2-7, with 11 bases fitting TRBD2. V trimming: 1 base; J trimming: 2 bases; junction bases outside the gene matches: 4. Germline lookup yields CDR1 SGHDN and CDR2 FVKESK. The CDR3 covers 16 residues. The CDR3 is CASSQGPSGGPYEQYF. CDR3 nucleotide sequence: TGTGCCAGCAGCCAAGGCCCTAGCGGGGGGCCCTACGAGCAGTACTTC.

The chain uses TRBV9 and TRBJ2-7, with TRBD2 matching 11 bases. Looked up from germline, CDR1 is SGDLS and CDR2 is YYNGEE. V lost 3 bases to trimming and J lost 1 base; unmatched junction nucleotides: 3. The CDR3 runs to 15 residues. CDR3 sequence reads: CASSAGLAGSYEQYF. The CDR3 nucleotides read TGTGCCAGCAGCGCCGGACTAGCGGGTTCCTACGAGCAGTACTTC.

This chain connects TRBV5-1 to TRBJ2-1; D ambiguous. Germline CDR1 SGHRS, CDR2 YFSETQ. Trimming took off 1 base at V and 0 bases at J, with 8 bases between the two ends. This CDR3 has 15 amino acids. DNA for the CDR3: TGCGCCAGCAGCTTGACCTCTAGCTCCTACAATGAGCAGTTCTTC. Residues: CASSLTSSSYNEQFF.

The chain links TRBV7-2 to TRBJ2-5, with 12 positions matching TRBD2. CDR3 length: 16 amino acids. V gave up 5 bases and J gave up 5 bases; unmatched junction bases: 9. Looked up from germline, CDR1 is SGHTA and CDR2 is FQGNSA. CDR3 residues: CASSPTRLAGVETQYF. The DNA for the CDR3 is TGTGCCAGCAGCCCCACACGACTAGCGGGAGTGGAGACCCAGTACTTC.